This TCR beta chain was identified during a study of T-cell reconstitution after alpha-beta-depleted transplantation in children. This clonotype was seen repeatedly, ten times or more. Preparation of the TCRbeta library was carried out with unique molecular identifiers. TCRdb re-analysed the PCR reads in MiXCR, keeping a single row per CDR3 protein. Of around 200,000 distinct CDR3 sequences listed, about 8.7% are singletons. The CDR3 consists of 15 residues. This receptor was taken from a male patient aged 2 to 9 who had a stem cell transplant for acute myeloid leukemia, so the T cells may come from the graft donor. The rearrangement uses TRBV21-1 and TRBJ1-2; the DNA was not compared with TRBD1, the D call given in the table. TRBV21-1 is annotated as a pseudogene. The sequencing used PBMCs, mostly from graft donor cells, collected 360 days after TCRalphabeta/CD19-depleted stem cell transplant. The CDR3 DNA reads as TGTGCCAGCAGGACCCCCCAGGATCACGGTTATGGCTACACCTTC. Protein sequence: CASRTPQDHGYGYTF.